Here is one T cell receptor (beta chain) with its context. The antigen is undetermined. CD4+ cells underwent separation, giving CD45RA+ naive and CD45RA-negative memory subsets. The data were produced by immunoSEQ multiplex PCR, yet TCRdb's version contains in-frame clones alone and is incomplete. The sample records 650,000 to 800,000 clones, over 60% being singletons. This sample is drawn from a study of shared clonotypes between healthy human individuals. Study in general: Every donor yielded three CD4 naive, three CD4 memory, two CD8 naive and one CD8 memory plate.

Trimming took 7 bases from V and 5 from J; bases not matched to a gene: 6. Germline-derived CDR1 and CDR2 are LNHDA and SQIVND (reference sequence). The CDR3 runs to 14 residues. Study-wide findings and caveats: Investigators collected only blood, and repertoires in tissues likely differ.

The origin of this receptor is a woman younger than 45 in good health. V gene TRBV19 combines with J gene TRBJ2-5, with 11 positions matching TRBD1. Sequenced input: memory CD4+ T cells sorted from blood. The subset denotes: CD45RA-negative fraction. The chain's CDR3 is CASIRDRGKETQYF. In DNA form, the CDR3 reads TGTGCCAGTATACGGGACAGGGGGAAGGAGACCCAGTACTTC.